Presented here are 10 T cell receptor beta chains from one specimen sequenced in a study of shared clonotypes between healthy human individuals (dated by TCRdb to 2020 to 2021). For the CD8 naive samples, CD45RO-negative cells were positively selected for CCR7, yielding a CD45RA+CCR7+ population from which TemRA cells were excluded. Library creation used the immunoSEQ multiplex PCR assay. Entries here come from immuneACCESS through TCRdb and include only in-frame sequences with V and J called. Some clones fail to appear in such tables; in the studies checked, an unresolved V gene covers under half of the shortfall, and the cause of the remainder is unknown. A total of about 2 million clones appear in this sample, about 95% of them only once. The top ten clonotypes cover around 1.1% of the sample. The source material was naive CD8+ T cells sorted from blood. This specimen's cell subset or site label, interpreted: CD45RA+CCR7+. The receptors come from a young man in good health.

The rearrangement joins TRBV4-3 to TRBJ1-2, with 7 bases matching TRBD1. The CDR3 is made up of 18 amino acids. J was trimmed by 4 bases and V by 0 bases; bases with no gene match: 14. Germline CDR1 LGHNA, CDR2 YSLEER. The CDR3 sequence is CASSQDAAGDSGAYGYTF. The CDR3 nucleotides read TGCGCCAGCAGCCAAGATGCCGCCGGGGACAGCGGCGCCTATGGCTACACCTTC.

V and J are TRBV6-5 and TRBJ1-5; D remains ambiguous. With 8 bases removed from V and 2 bases from J, the gap between germline ends came to 10 bases. The germline V gene encodes CDR1 MNHEY and CDR2 SVGAGI. The CDR3 extends over 13 amino acids. The CDR3 nucleotides read TGTGCCAGCGAAGGTCTCGGCAATCAGCCCCAGCATTTT. This sequence encodes CASEGLGNQPQHF.

The chain is built from TRBV7-2 and TRBJ2-5, with D perhaps being TRBD1 or TRBD2 (5 bases each). The V gene's germline CDR1 is SGHTA and CDR2 FQGNSA. The CDR3 is 14 residues long. V was cut by 1 base and J by 1 base, with 7 bases left in between. CDR3 in amino acids: CASSLVGTQETQYF. CDR3 DNA sequence: TGTGCCAGCAGCTTAGTGGGGACCCAAGAGACCCAGTACTTC.

This chain connects TRBV2 to TRBJ2-1; 15 nucleotides align to TRBD2. CDR3 length: 20 amino acids. Germline loops: CDR1 SNHLY, CDR2 FYNNEI. V gave up 4 bases and J gave up 0 bases; unmatched junction bases: 10. The CDR3 spells CASSASGTSGGSISYNEQFF. The CDR3 DNA reads TGTGCCAGCAGTGCTTCCGGGACTAGCGGGGGGTCTATCTCCTACAATGAGCAGTTCTTC.

The V call is TRBV2, the J call TRBJ2-2; a weak D match, TRBD1 (6 bases). V was clipped by 6 bases and J by 2 bases, with 25 bases between them. CDR3 size: 19 residues. Germline V lookup: CDR1 SNHLY, CDR2 FYNNEI. CDR3 sequence: CASRDPGTHLSRNTGELFF. CDR3 nucleotides: TGTGCCAGCAGAGACCCCGGGACACACTTATCGCGAAACACCGGGGAGCTGTTTTTT. The variable domain in full, completed from reference TRBV2 and TRBJ2-2, reads EPEVTQTPSHQVTQMGQEVILRCVPISNHLYFYWYRQILGQKVEFLVSFYNNEISEKSEIFDDQFSVERPDGSNFTLKIRSTKLEDSAMYFCASRDPGTHLSRNTGELFFGEGSRLTVL.

The genes are TRBV2 and TRBJ2-7, with 10 bases identical to TRBD2. The CDR3 runs 14 residues. Unmatched junction bases numbered 7, after V lost 4 bases and J lost 7 bases. The V gene's germline CDR1 is SNHLY and CDR2 FYNNEI. CDR3: CASSALAGGVEQYF. The CDR3 DNA reads TGTGCCAGCAGTGCATTAGCGGGGGGAGTAGAGCAGTACTTC.

The rearrangement uses TRBV30 and TRBJ1-5, with TRBD1 identical over 9 bases. The CDR3 is made up of 14 amino acids. The germline V gene has CDR1 GTSNPN and CDR2 SVGIG (reference sequence). The J segment lost 3 bases and the V segment lost 8 bases, leaving 8 bases of the junction unmatched. The CDR3 protein is CALQGTGNNQPQHF. CDR3 nucleotide sequence: TGTGCCCTGCAAGGGACAGGGAACAATCAGCCCCAGCATTTT.

V is TRBV4-1 and J is TRBJ1-5; TRBD1 might be the D (5 bases). Per the germline V gene, CDR1 is MGHRA and CDR2 is YSYEKL. The CDR3 length is 16 residues. The germline V and J ends were trimmed by 4 bases and 1 base, with 14 bases remaining between them. The CDR3 sequence: CASSLVDGASNQPQHF. The CDR3 region has the DNA TGCGCCAGCAGCCTCGTCGACGGGGCGAGCAATCAGCCCCAGCATTTT.

As regards this clone: The identical CDR3 is also encoded by other nucleotide sequences in the sample. The chain has TRBV30 and TRBJ2-7; D is ambiguous. The germline V gene encodes CDR1 GTSNPN and CDR2 SVGIG (reference sequence). CDR3 length equals 12 residues. V lost 0 bases, J lost 5 bases, and 8 bases lay in between. The CDR3 nucleotides read TGTGCCTGGAGTGTGGTAGGGAACGAGCAGTACTTC. Protein sequence: CAWSVVGNEQYF.

The chain employs TRBV5-5 and TRBJ1-1; the match to TRBD1 covers 7 bases. Trimming took 4 bases from V and 7 from J; bases not matched to a gene: 7. The germline gives CDR1 SGHKS, CDR2 YYEKEE (reference sequence). The CDR3 is made up of 13 amino acids. Here the CDR3 DNA reads TGTGCCAGCAGCCTTTGGACAGGAAATGAAGCTTTCTTT. Protein: CASSLWTGNEAFF.